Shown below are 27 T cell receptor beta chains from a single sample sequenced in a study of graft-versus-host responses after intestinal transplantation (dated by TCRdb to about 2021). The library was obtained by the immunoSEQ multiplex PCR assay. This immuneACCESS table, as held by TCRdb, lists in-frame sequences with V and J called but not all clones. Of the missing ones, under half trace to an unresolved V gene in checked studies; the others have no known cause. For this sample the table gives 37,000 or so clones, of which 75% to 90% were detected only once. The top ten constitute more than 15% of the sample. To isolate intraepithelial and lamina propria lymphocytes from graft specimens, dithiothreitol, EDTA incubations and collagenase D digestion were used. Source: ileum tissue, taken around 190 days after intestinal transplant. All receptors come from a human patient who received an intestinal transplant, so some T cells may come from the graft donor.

The CDR3 reads CASSWSPTANYGYTF. The CDR3 DNA is TGTGCCAGCAGCTGGAGCCCGACAGCCAACTATGGCTACACCTTC. The chain is built from TRBV7-9 and TRBJ1-2; weak D call: TRBD1 (5 bases). The germline V and J ends were trimmed by 4 bases and 2 bases, with 14 bases remaining between them. The CDR3 extends over 15 amino acids. Germline V CDR1 and CDR2: SEHNR, FQNEAQ (reference sequence).

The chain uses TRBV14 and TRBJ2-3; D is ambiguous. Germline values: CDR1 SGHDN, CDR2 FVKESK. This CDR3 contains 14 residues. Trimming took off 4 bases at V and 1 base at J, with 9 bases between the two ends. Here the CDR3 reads CASSLLGGTDTQYF. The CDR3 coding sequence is TGTGCCAGCAGCCTTCTTGGGGGCACAGATACGCAGTATTTT.

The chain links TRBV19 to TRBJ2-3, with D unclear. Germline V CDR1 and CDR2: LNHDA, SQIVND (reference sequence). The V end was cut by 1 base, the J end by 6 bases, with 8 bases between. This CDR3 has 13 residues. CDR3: CASSIGPLDTQYF. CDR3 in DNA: TGTGCCAGTAGTATAGGCCCTCTGGATACGCAGTATTTT.

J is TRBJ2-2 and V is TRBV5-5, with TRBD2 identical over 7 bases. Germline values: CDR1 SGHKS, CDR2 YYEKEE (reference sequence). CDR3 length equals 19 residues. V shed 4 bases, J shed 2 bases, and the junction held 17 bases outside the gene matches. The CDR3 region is CASSPLRVAGEGNTGELFF. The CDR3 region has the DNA TGTGCCAGCAGCCCCCTCAGGGTGGCGGGAGAGGGAAACACCGGGGAGCTGTTTTTT.

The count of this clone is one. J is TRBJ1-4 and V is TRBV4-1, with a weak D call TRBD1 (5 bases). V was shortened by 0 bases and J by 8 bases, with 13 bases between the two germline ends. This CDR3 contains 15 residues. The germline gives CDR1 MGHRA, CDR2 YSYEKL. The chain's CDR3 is CASSQDQGLGEKLFF. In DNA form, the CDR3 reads TGCGCCAGCAGCCAAGATCAGGGTTTAGGCGAAAAACTGTTTTTT.

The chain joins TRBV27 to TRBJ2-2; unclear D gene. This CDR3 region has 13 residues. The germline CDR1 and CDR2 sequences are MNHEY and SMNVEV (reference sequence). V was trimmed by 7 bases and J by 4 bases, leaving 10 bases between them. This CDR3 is CASTHRPTGELFF. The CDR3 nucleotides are TGTGCCAGCACCCATCGGCCCACCGGGGAGCTGTTTTTT.

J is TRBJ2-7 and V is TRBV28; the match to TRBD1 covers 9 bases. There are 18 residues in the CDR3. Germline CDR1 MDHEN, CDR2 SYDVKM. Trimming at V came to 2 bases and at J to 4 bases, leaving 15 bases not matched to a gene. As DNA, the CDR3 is TGTGCCAGCAGTTTAGGAACAGGGGGCGGTCCTGGGGGGTACGAGCAGTACTTC. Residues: CASSLGTGGGPGGYEQYF.

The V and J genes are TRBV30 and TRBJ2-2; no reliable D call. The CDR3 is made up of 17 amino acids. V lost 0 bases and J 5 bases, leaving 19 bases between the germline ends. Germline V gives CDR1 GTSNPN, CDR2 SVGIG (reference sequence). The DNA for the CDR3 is TGTGCCTGGAGTGTTGCTCATCAGGTCCCCCATACCGGGGAGCTGTTTTTT. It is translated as CAWSVAHQVPHTGELFF.

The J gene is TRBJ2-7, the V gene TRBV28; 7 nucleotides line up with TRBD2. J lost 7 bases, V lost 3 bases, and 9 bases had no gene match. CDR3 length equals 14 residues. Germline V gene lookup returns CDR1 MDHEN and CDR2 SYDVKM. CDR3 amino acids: CASSFASGRGEQYF. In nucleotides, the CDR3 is TGTGCCAGCAGTTTCGCTAGCGGTCGGGGGGAGCAGTACTTC.

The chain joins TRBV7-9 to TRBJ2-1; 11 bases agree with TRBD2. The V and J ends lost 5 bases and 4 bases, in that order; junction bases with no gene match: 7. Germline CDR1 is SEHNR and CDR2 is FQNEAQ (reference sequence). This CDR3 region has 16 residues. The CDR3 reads CASSHPGLAEYNEQFF. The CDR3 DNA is TGTGCCAGCAGCCACCCGGGACTAGCGGAGTACAATGAGCAGTTCTTC.

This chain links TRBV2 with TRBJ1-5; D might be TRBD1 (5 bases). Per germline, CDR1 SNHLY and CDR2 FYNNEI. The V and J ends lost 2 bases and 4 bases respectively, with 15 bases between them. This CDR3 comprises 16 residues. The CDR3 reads CASSERGRGGNQPQHF. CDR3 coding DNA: TGTGCCAGCAGTGAAAGGGGCCGGGGAGGAAATCAGCCCCAGCATTTT.

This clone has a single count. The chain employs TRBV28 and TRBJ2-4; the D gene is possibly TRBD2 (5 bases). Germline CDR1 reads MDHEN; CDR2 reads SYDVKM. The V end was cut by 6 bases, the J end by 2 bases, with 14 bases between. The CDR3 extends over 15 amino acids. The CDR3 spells CASRGVRVTKNIQYF. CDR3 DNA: TGTGCCAGCAGAGGAGTGAGGGTGACCAAAAACATTCAGTACTTC.

The CDR3 loop reads CATSRDPGTGGAGYTF. The CDR3 DNA is TGTGCCACCAGCAGAGACCCCGGGACAGGAGGGGCTGGCTACACCTTC. The chain links TRBV15 to TRBJ1-2; 8 bases align to TRBD1. The CDR3 has 16 residues. CDR1 and CDR2 from the germline V gene are LNHNV and YYDKDF (reference sequence). Trimming cost V 0 bases and J 7 bases; bases outside gene matches: 10. The complete variable domain, with remaining parts taken from reference TRBV15 and TRBJ1-2, reads DAMVIQNPRYQVTQFGKPVTLSCSQTLNHNVMYWYQQKSSQAPKLLFHYYDKDFNNEADTPDNFQSRRPNTSFCFLDIRSPGLGDTAMYLCATSRDPGTGGAGYTFGSGTRLTVV.

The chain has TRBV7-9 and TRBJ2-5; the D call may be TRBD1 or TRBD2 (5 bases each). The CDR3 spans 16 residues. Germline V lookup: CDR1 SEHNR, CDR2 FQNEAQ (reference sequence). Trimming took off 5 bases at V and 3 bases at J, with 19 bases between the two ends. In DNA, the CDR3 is TGTGCCAGCAGCGCCGGCCCCTCCGGGACGGAAGAGACCCAGTACTTC. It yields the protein CASSAGPSGTEETQYF.

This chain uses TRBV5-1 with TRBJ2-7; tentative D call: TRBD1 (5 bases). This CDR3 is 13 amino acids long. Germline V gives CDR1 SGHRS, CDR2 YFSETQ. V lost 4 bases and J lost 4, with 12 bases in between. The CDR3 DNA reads TGCGCCAGCAGCCCAAGGTCAGGGTACGAGCAGTACTTC. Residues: CASSPRSGYEQYF.

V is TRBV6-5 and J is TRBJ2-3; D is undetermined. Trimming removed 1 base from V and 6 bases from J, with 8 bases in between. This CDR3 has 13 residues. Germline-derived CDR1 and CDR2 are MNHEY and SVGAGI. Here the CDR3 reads CASSYLGWDTQYF. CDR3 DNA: TGTGCCAGCAGTTACTTGGGGTGGGATACGCAGTATTTT.

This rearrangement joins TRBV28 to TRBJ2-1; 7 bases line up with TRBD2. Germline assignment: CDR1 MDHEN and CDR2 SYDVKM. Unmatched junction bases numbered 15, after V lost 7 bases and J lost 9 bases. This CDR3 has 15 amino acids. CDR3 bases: TGTGCCAGCACCCCGGGGTGGCGGGAGTCGGTTGAGCAGTTCTTC. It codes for CASTPGWRESVEQFF.

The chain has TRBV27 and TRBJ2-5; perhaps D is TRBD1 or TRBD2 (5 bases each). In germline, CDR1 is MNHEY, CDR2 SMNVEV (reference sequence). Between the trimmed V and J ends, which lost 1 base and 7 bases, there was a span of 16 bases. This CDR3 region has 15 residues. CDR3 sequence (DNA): TGTGCCAGCAGTTTATTATCCGAGGGGCTTGGGACCCAGTACTTC. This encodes CASSLLSEGLGTQYF.

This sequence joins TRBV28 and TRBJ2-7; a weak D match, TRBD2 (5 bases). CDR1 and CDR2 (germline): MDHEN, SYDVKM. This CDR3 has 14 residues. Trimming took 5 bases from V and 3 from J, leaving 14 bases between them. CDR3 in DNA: TGTGCCAGCAGTCCCCTAAGCGGCCGCTACGAGCAGTACTTC. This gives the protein CASSPLSGRYEQYF.

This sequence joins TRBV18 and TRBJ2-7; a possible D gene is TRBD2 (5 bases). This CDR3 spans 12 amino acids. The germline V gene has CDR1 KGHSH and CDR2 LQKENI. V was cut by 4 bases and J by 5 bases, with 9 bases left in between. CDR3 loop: CASSLLGDEQYF. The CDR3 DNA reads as TGTGCCAGCTCACTCCTCGGGGACGAGCAGTACTTC.

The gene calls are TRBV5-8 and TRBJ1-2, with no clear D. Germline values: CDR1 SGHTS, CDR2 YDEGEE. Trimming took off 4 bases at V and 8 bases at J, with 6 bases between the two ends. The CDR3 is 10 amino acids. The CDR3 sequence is CASSMGGYTF. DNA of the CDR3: TGTGCCAGCAGCATGGGGGGCTACACCTTC.

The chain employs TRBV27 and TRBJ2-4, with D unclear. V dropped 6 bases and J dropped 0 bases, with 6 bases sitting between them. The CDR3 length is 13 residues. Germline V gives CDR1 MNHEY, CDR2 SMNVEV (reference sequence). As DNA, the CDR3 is TGTGCCAGCAGATCTCTAGCCAAAAACATTCAGTACTTC. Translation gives CASRSLAKNIQYF.

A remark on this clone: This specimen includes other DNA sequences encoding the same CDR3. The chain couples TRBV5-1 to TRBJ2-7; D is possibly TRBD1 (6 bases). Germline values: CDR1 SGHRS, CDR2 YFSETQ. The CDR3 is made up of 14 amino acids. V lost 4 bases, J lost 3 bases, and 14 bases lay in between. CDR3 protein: CASSRDRSNYEQYF. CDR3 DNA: TGCGCCAGCAGCCGAGACAGGAGTAACTACGAGCAGTACTTC. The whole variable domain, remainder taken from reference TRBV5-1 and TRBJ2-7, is KAGVTQTPRYLIKTRGQQVTLSCSPISGHRSVSWYQQTPGQGLQFLFEYFSETQRNKGNFPGRFSGRQFSNSRSEMNVSTLELGDSALYLCASSRDRSNYEQYFGPGTRLTVT.

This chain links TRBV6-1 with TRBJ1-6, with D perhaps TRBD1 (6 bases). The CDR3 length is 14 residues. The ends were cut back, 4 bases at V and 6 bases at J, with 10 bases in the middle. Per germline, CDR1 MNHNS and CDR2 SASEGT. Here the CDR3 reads CASSGGGPNSPLHF. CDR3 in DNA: TGTGCCAGCAGTGGCGGGGGGCCTAATTCACCCCTCCACTTT.

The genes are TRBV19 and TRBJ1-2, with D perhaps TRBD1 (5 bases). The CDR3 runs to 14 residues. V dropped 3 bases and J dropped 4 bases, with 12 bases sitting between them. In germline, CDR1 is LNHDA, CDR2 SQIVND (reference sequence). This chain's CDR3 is CASSMDPRAYGYTF. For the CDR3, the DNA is TGTGCCAGTAGTATGGATCCCAGGGCCTATGGCTACACCTTC.

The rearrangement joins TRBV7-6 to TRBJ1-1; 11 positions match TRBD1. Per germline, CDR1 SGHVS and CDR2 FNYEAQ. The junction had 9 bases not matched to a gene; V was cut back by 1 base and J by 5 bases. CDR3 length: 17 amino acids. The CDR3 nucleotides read TGTGCCAGCAGCTTAGGCCCTTCCGGGACAGGGGGTACTGAAGCTTTCTTT. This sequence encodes CASSLGPSGTGGTEAFF.

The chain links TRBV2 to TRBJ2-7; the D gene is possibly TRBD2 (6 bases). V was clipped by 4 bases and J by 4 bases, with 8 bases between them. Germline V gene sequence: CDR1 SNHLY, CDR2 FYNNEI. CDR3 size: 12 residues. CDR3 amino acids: CASSGGTYEQYF. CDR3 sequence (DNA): TGTGCCAGCAGTGGGGGGACTTACGAGCAGTACTTC.